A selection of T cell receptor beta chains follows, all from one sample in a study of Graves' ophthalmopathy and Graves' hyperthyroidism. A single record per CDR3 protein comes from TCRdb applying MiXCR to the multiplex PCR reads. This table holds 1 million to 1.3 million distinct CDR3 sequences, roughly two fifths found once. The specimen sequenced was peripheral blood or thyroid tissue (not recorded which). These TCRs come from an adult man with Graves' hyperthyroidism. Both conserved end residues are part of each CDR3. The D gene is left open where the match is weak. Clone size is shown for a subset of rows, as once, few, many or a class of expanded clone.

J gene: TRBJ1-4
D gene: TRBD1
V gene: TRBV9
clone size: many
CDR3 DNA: TGTGCCAGCAGCGTCCGACAGGGGTTACCTAATGAAAAACTGTTTTTT
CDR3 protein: CASSVRQGLPNEKLFF

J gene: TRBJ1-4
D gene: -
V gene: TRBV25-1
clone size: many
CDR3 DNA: TGTGCCAGCAGCCGGGTTCCAGACGAAAAACTGTTTTTT
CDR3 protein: CASSRVPDEKLFF

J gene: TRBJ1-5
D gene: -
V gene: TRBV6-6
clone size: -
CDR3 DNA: TGTGCCAGCAGTATACAAGACACGTCCCAGCATTTT
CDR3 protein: CASSIQDTSQHF

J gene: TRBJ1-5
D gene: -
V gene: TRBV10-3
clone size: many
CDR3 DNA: TGTGCCAGCAGCCAGGACGGGAATCAGCCCCAGCATTTT
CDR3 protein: CASSQDGNQPQHF

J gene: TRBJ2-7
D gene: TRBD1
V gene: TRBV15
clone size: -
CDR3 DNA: TGTGCCACCAGCAGAGTCATTGGACAGGGGGCGGCCTACGAGCAGTACTTC
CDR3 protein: CATSRVIGQGAAYEQYF

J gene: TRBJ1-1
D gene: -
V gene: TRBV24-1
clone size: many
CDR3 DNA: TGTGCCACCTCAGACTACTCCATTCACACTGAAGCTTTCTTT
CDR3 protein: CATSDYSIHTEAFF

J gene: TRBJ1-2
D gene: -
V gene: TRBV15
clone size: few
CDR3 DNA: TGTGCCAGCAGACCACAGGCTGGCTACACCTTC
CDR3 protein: CASRPQAGYTF

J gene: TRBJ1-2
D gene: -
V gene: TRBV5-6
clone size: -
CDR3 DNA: TGTGCCAGCAGCCAAGATGAAGAGGGACGTTTGGGCTACACCTTC
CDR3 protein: CASSQDEEGRLGYTF

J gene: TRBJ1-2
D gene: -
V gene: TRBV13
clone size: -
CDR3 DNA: TGTGCCAGCAGCTTAGAAGGGGATTACTATGGCTACACCTTC
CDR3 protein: CASSLEGDYYGYTF

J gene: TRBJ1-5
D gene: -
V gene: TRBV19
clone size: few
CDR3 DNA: TGTGCCAGTACCGACGACAGCGGGCCCCGAATGCATTTT
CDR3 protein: CASTDDSGPRMHF

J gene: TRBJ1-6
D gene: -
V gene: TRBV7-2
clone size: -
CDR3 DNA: TGTGCCAGCAGCTCACGAGGGACGGGGAACTTTTCACCCCTCCACTTT
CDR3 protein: CASSSRGTGNFSPLHF

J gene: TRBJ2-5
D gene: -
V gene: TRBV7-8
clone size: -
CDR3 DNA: TGTGCCAGCAGCAACCCAACAAGCTACGAGACCCAGTACTTC
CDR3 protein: CASSNPTSYETQYF

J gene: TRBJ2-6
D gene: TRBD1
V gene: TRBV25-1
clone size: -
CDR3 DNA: TGTGCCAGCAGTTTTGGGACAGGGCTACACGCCAACGTCCTGACTTTC
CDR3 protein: CASSFGTGLHANVLTF

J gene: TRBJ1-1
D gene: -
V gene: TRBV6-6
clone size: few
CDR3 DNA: TGTGCCAGCAGCCAGGAAGCGACAGCGAACACTGAAGCTTTCTTT
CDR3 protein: CASSQEATANTEAFF

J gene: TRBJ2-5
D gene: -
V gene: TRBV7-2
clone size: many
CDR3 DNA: TGTGCCAGCAGCCGCTACCCGTTACAACAAGAGACCCAGTACTTC
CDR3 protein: CASSRYPLQQETQYF

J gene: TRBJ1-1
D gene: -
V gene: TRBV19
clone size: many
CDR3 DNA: TGTGCCAGTATTCTCCCCGGGACTGAAGCTTTCTTT
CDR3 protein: CASILPGTEAFF

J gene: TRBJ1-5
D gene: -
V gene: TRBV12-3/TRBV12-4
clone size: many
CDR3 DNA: TGTGCCAGCAGTTCACAGGCGTTCAATCAGCCCCAGCATTTT
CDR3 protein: CASSSQAFNQPQHF

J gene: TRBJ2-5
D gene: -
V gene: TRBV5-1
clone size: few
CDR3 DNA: TGCGCCAGCAGCCCAGAGCCCCCCCCGGCCGGGGTGGAGACCCAGTACTTC
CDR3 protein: CASSPEPPPAGVETQYF

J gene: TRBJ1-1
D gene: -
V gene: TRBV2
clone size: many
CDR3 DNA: TGTGCCAGCATGGGAACAGGGACAGCTTTCTTT
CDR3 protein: CASMGTGTAFF

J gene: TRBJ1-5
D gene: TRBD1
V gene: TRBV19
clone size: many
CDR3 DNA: TGTGCCAGTAGTGGGACAGGGGGCACAAGGCAGCCCCAGCATTTT
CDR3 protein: CASSGTGGTRQPQHF

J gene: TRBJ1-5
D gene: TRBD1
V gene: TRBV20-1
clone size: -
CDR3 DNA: TGCAGTGCTATATCAGGGGGAAATCAGCCCCAGCATTTT
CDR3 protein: CSAISGGNQPQHF

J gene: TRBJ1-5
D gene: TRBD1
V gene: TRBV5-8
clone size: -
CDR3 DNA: TGTGCCAGCAGCCCGGGACAGGGAGGACTTCAGCCCCAGCATTTT
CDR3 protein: CASSPGQGGLQPQHF

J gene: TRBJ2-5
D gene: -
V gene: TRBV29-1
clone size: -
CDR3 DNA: TGCAGCGCGGTTGGGATGACATCCTTAGAGACCCAGTACTTC
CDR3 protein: CSAVGMTSLETQYF

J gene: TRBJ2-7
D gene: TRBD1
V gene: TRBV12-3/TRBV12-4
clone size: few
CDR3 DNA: TGTGCCAGCAGTCACCCGGGACAGGGGGCACAGGAGCAGTACTTC
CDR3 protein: CASSHPGQGAQEQYF

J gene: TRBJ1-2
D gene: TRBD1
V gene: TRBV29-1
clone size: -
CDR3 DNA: TGCAGCGTGCCGGGACAGGGGTCTAACTATGGCTACACCTTC
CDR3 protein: CSVPGQGSNYGYTF

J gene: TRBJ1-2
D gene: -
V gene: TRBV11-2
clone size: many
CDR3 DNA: TGTGCCAGCAGCACCGACACGCTTGTCTATGGCTACACCTTC
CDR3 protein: CASSTDTLVYGYTF

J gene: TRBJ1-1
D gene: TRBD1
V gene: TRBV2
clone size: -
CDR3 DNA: TGTGCCAGCACCAAAAGGGGACAGTTT
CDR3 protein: CASTKRGQF

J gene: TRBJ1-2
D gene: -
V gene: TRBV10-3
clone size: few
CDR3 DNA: TGTGCCACCCGAGGTCCAAACTATGGCTACACCTTC
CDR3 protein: CATRGPNYGYTF

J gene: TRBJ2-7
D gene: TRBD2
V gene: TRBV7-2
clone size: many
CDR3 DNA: TGTGCCAGCAGCGCGACTAGCGGGCCCCGTTACGAGCAGTACTTC
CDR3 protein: CASSATSGPRYEQYF

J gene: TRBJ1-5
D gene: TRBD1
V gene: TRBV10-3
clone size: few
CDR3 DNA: TGTGCCAGCAGTTACTCTGGACAGGGAGGAAAGCAGCCCCAGCATTTT
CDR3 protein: CASSYSGQGGKQPQHF

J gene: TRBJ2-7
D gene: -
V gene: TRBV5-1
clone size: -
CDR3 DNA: TGCGCCAGCAGCTTCTCGAGATTTGGTGGAAACTACGAGCAGTACTTC
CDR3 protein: CASSFSRFGGNYEQYF

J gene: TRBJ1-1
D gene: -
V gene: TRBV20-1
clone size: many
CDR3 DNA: TGCAGTGCTAGAGATGTACAGACTCACGCTGAAGCTTTCTTT
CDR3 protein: CSARDVQTHAEAFF

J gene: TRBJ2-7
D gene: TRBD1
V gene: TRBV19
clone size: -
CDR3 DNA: TGTGCCTCTCGGACAGGGGGCAACTCCTACGAGCAGTACTTC
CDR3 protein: CASRTGGNSYEQYF

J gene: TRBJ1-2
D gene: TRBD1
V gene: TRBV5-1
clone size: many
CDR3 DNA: TGCGCCAGCAGCGGGGCGACAGGGGGAATCTATGGCTACACCTTC
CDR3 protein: CASSGATGGIYGYTF

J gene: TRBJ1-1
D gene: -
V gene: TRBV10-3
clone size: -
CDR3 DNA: TGTGCCATCAGTGAGGGGGGCGGGAACACTGAAGCTTTCTTT
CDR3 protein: CAISEGGGNTEAFF

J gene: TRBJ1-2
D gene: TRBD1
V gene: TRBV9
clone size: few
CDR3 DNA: TGTGCCAGCAGCCTTCAGGCCGGGTCAGGGGGATATGGCTACACCTTC
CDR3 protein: CASSLQAGSGGYGYTF

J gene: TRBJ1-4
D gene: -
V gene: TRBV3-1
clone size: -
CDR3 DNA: TGTGCCAGCAGCCCGCCCGCCGGGACTAATGAAAAACTGTTTTTT
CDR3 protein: CASSPPAGTNEKLFF

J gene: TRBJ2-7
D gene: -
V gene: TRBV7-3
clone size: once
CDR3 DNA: TGTGCCAGCGCCCTAATCGGTGGGGTCGGCGAGCAGTACTTC
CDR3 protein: CASALIGGVGEQYF

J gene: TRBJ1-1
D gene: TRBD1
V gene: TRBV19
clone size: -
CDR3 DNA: TGTGCCAGTAGTAACCAACAGGGGCGAGTAGGTCAGAACACTGAAGCTTTCTTT
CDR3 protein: CASSNQQGRVGQNTEAFF

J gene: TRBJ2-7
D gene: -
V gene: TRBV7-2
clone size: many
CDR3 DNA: TGTGCCAGCAGCCCCTCGTGGGAGGACCGGGGCGAGCAGTACTTC
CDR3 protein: CASSPSWEDRGEQYF

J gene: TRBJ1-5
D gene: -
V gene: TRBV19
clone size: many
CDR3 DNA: TGTGCCAGTAGTATGCAGGGCGGTTTTGGGCCCCAGCATTTT
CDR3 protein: CASSMQGGFGPQHF

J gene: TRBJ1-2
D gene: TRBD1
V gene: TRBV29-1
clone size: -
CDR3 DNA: TGCAGCGTTGACGGACAGGGCTTGGAGGGCTACACCTTC
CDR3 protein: CSVDGQGLEGYTF

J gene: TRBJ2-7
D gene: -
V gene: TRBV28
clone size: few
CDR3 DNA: TGTGCCAGCAGAACCGGGACCCCAGCCCAGTACTTC
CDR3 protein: CASRTGTPAQYF

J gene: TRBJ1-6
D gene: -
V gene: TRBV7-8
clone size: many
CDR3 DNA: TGTGCCAGCAGCTTGCGGCATAATTCACCCCTCCACTTT
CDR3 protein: CASSLRHNSPLHF

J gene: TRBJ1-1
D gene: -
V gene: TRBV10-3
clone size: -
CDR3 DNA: TGTGCCAGCACCGACCATACAGGGAACACTGAAGCTTTCTTT
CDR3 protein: CASTDHTGNTEAFF

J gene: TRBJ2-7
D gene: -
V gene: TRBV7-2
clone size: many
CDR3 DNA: TGTGCCAGCAGCCCGCAGTTAGCTGGGGGCGAGCAGTACTTC
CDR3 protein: CASSPQLAGGEQYF

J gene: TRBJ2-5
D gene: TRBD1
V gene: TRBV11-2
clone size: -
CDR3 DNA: TGTGCCAGCAGCTCACCGGGACAGGGTATGAAGACCCAGTACTTC
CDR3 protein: CASSSPGQGMKTQYF

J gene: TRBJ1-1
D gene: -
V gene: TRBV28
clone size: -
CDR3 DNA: TGTGCCAGCAGTTCCCAACAGGGTATGAACACTGAAGCTTTCTTT
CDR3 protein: CASSSQQGMNTEAFF

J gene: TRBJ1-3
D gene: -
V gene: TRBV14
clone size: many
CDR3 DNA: TGTGCCAGCAGCCAAGCGGGCAGCTCGTATGGAAACACCATATATTTT
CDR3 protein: CASSQAGSSYGNTIYF

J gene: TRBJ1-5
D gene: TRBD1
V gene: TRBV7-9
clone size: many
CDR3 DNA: TGTGCCAGCAGCTTGAGCAGGGGGGAGAATCAGCCCCAGCATTTT
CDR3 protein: CASSLSRGENQPQHF

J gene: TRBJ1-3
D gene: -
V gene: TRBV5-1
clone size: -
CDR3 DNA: TGCGCCAGCAGCTTGGTGGGCGCCGAGAACACCATATATTTT
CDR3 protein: CASSLVGAENTIYF

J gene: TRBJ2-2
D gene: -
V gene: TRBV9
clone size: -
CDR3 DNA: TGTGCCAGCAGCGTAACGGGGAATTCGAACACCGGGGAGCTGTTTTTT
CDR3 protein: CASSVTGNSNTGELFF

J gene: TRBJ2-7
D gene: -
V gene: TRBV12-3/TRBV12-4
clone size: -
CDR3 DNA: TGTGCCAGCAGTTTCGCCAGCAGCCTAGGGACCTACGAGCAGTACTTC
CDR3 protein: CASSFASSLGTYEQYF

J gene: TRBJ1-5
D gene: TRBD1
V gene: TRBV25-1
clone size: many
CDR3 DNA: TGTGCCAGCAGGGGACAGGGGAGAAATCAGCCCCAGCATTTT
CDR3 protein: CASRGQGRNQPQHF

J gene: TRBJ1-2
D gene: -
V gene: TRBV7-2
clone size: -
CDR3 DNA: TGTGCCAGCAGTTACGCGGGGGGACGTGGCTACACCTTC
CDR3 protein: CASSYAGGRGYTF

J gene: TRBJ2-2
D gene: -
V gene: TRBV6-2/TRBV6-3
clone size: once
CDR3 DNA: TGTGCCAGTGAGCTCCTGGGGGAGCTGTTTTTT
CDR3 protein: CASELLGELFF

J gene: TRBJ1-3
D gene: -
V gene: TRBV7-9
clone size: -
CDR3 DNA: TGTGCCAGCAGCTTAGAAGGCGGCCCTGGAAACACCATATATTTT
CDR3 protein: CASSLEGGPGNTIYF